The present TCR beta chain was sequenced within a study of blood T cells in healthy people across ages. The authors drew around 9.3 milliliters of peripheral blood from each donor. Isolated PBMCs totaled at least 7 million in each sample. A second roughly 6 to 11 cycle PCR used barcoded and J-beta primers. TCRdb used MiXCR to reprocess the 5' RACE reads, holding one entry per CDR3 protein. The table includes 1.5 million or so distinct CDR3 sequences, around 39% detected once. Trimming removed 6 bases from V and 2 bases from J, with 14 bases in between. Germline CDR1 reads LNHDA; CDR2 reads SQIVND (reference sequence). The CDR3 spans 15 residues. Details on this clonotype: Its antigen remains unidentified.

Study-wide results and limits: Whereas aged donors had fewer naive CD4+ cells, long-lived donors had more of them and higher diversity.

Material: blood. This TCR was sampled from a woman younger than 35 in good health. This chain uses TRBV19 with TRBJ1-5; a possible D gene is TRBD1 (5 bases). The DNA of the CDR3 is TGTGCCAGTAGGACAACCGGGACCGGCAATCAGCCCCAGCATTTT. Translation gives CASRTTGTGNQPQHF.